What follows describes a single TCR beta chain. The specificity of this receptor is unknown. No clone much larger than this one lies a single base away; base qualities are absent. Using the deep immunoSEQ assay, TCR CDR3 regions were amplified from genomic DNA by multiplex PCR. For each cell subset, the extracted genomic DNA was distributed evenly across all wells of several immunoSEQ 96-well plates, and each plate served as one replicate. For sorted subsets, each replicate PCR was loaded with roughly 0.2 ug genomic DNA, equivalent to approximately 27,000 T cell genomes. Purified libraries were quantified with a Qubit 3.0 fluorometer, sized on a Bioanalyzer 2100, and re-quantified with the KAPA Library Quantification kit. Every immunoSEQ 96-well plate was sequenced on a dedicated single-read 150-cycle Illumina NextSeq 550 flow cell. In the source study's methods: Because the immunoSEQ output held only junctional sequences and lacked quality scores, the filtering could not match the filtering applied to full-length reads. To assign V/J genes and CDR3, sequences were annotated using PyIR, a Python wrapper for IgBLAST v1.9, with IMGT germline references. Reads were removed for weak V/J assignments (E-value above 1e-6), missing CDR3, stop codons, out-of-frame junctions, or ambiguous translated residues. V3J clonotypes were defined by identical inferred V gene, J gene, and CDR3 amino acid sequence. The percentage overlap between two repertoires was calculated by dividing the number of shared unique clonotypes by the size of the smaller repertoire. RTK rarefaction, the Chao1 estimator, and Recon v2.1 estimates of unobserved clonotypes were used to assess repertoire richness. OLGA was used to compute generation probabilities for all TCRbeta clonotypes that the gDNA method yielded from a handful of donors. As stored in TCRdb, this immuneACCESS dataset retains in-frame rearrangements with V and J assigned. A fraction of the clones does not appear; measured against another copy, unresolved V genes explain less than half of the discrepancy, and the remainder lacks a known reason. For V, J and clone size, that table is used; D and trimming come from the DNA. For this sample there are under 750,000 clones; over 60% appear just once. Around 1.8% of the sample comes from the top ten.

The data were taken from a study of shared clonotypes between healthy human individuals (dated by TCRdb to 2018 to 2020). Turning to the overall study: The cohort included a few men and a couple of women between 18 and 49 years of age. To increase sequencing depth and limit assay-specific biases, different laboratories used diverse techniques to prepare libraries and sequence TCR repertoires. To estimate repertoire size and how much clonotypes are shared between individuals, the study performed deep sequencing of blood TCR repertoires from a few healthy adults. Per donor, leukapheresis produced somewhere between about 0.94 and 10 billion PBMCs. For each donor, CD4 naive and CD4 memory were each given three plates, CD8 naive was given two plates, and CD8 memory was given one plate.

Results the study describes overall, beyond this receptor: Naive subsets generally had larger estimated clonotype richness than memory subsets. Pairwise subsampling led to the expectation that sequencing depth would affect the degree of clonotype sharing among donors. Because the study included only a small number of donors, the genetic and exposure-history diversity represented was limited. Roughly 5.2% of naive CD4, around 3.6% of naive CD8, approximately 2% of memory CD4, and around 0.4% of memory CD8 clonotypes were shared across a few donors. Clonotypes shared by all four sorted-subset donors showed higher generation probabilities than non-shared clonotypes. Sampling was restricted to blood, and TCR repertoires in tissues likely differ from the TCR repertoires found in blood. Even with the large sequencing depth, rarefaction of the sorted-subset datasets indicated that sequencing was incomplete.

Germline trimming: 6 bases from V, 5 bases from J; junction bases outside gene matches: 6. Including cysteine and phenylalanine, the CDR3 has 13 amino acids. Only the CDR3 DNA stays, 39 bases, in frame from base 1. In the germline V gene (reference sequence), CDR1 corresponds to MNHNY and CDR2 to SVGAGI. The donors were healthy, HIV-negative adults with no recently reported acute infections or vaccinations. Every donor was a Caucasian adult residing in Nashville, Tennessee, USA. Magnetic negative selection was used to enrich CD4+ T cells, after which naive cells were positively selected on CD45RA and the negative fraction became the memory subset. Blood was obtained by leukapheresis, after which PBMCs were separated by Ficoll-Histopaque density gradient centrifugation and cryopreserved in liquid nitrogen vapor phase. Analytical flow cytometry was used to check the purity and quantity of each magnetically sorted T cell population. From each sorted fraction, genomic DNA was isolated and quantified by UV absorbance on a Nanodrop 2000c.

Here the chain combines TRBV6-6 and TRBJ2-5; TRBD1 lines up with 7 middle nucleotides. The sequenced sample consisted of memory CD4+ T cells sorted from blood. This sample's cell subset or site label indicates: CD45RA-negative fraction. This sequence was found in a woman aged 25 to 45 in good health. The CDR3 protein: CASRNRGLETQYF. Here is the DNA: TGTGCCAGCAGGAACAGGGGCCTGGAGACCCAGTACTTC.